The 26 T cell receptor beta chains below all came from one sample that was sequenced in a study of monozygotic twins with inflammatory bowel disease. TCRdb processed the 5' RACE reads again and assigns one entry to each CDR3 protein, with no DNA. This sample contains approximately 340,000 distinct CDR3 sequences. Sequencing input: blood. All receptors derive from a human donor with ulcerative colitis or Crohn's disease, or a healthy co-twin of an affected twin (not recorded which).

The chain recombines TRBV28 with TRBJ1-6; TCRdb's D call of TRBD1 is untestable without DNA. The CDR3 has 16 amino acids. Germline V gene sequence: CDR1 MDHEN, CDR2 SYDVKM. The CDR3 spells CASSSSDREGLRPLHF.

This chain links TRBV10-3 with TRBJ1-1; TCRdb designates TRBD1, a call that cannot be tested without DNA. From germline, CDR1 is ENHRY and CDR2 SYGVKD. The CDR3 consists of 16 residues. The CDR3 protein is CAIRLSWDRVNTEAFF.

J is TRBJ1-1 and V is TRBV5-1. CDR3 length: 16 amino acids. Germline V gives CDR1 SGHRS, CDR2 YFSETQ. CDR3 sequence reads: CASSLEGPPELQEAFF.

The V gene is TRBV7-2, the J gene TRBJ1-6. The germline gives CDR1 SGHTA, CDR2 FQGNSA. The CDR3 is 14 residues long. CDR3: CASRRDSSLSPLHF.

The chain combines TRBV11-2 with TRBJ1-1. This CDR3 contains 13 residues. CDR1 and CDR2 (germline): SGHAT, FQNNGV. Here the CDR3 reads CASSFNYYTEAFF.

This chain uses TRBV28 with TRBJ1-1; TCRdb indicates TRBD1, and absent DNA this call remains unverified. Germline V CDR1 and CDR2: MDHEN, SYDVKM. The length of the CDR3 is 16 residues. This CDR3 is CASSPGRGGMNTEAFF.

The chain combines TRBV5-1 with TRBJ2-7; TCRdb's D call, TRBD1, is unchecked because there is no DNA. Germline values: CDR1 SGHRS, CDR2 YFSETQ. The CDR3 runs 15 residues. The CDR3 spells CASSPEGTGTYEQYF. The full variable domain, in which reference TRBV5-1 and TRBJ2-7 provide the parts outside the CDR3, is KAGVTQTPRYLIKTRGQQVTLSCSPISGHRSVSWYQQTPGQGLQFLFEYFSETQRNKGNFPGRFSGRQFSNSRSEMNVSTLELGDSALYLCASSPEGTGTYEQYFGPGTRLTVT.

The gene calls are TRBV10-3 and TRBJ1-1; TCRdb's D call of TRBD1 is untestable without DNA. This CDR3 comprises 12 residues. Germline V lookup: CDR1 ENHRY, CDR2 SYGVKD. CDR3 in amino acids: CAIRGPGSEAFF.

The chain carries TRBV6-5 and TRBJ1-2. This CDR3 has 13 amino acids. Per germline, CDR1 MNHEY and CDR2 SVGAGI. CDR3 protein: CASSYGQRYGYTF.

The chain recombines TRBV6-1 with TRBJ2-1; TCRdb's D call, TRBD2, is unchecked because there is no DNA. From germline, CDR1 is MNHNS and CDR2 SASEGT. This CDR3 has 14 amino acids. The CDR3 loop reads CASSEIVFGGEQFF.

This sequence joins TRBV3-1 and TRBJ1-6; TCRdb proposes TRBD1, but this gene call is untestable without DNA. The CDR3 is 14 residues long. Germline lookup yields CDR1 LGHDT and CDR2 YNNKEL (reference sequence). The CDR3 sequence is CASSLRQGYAPLHF.

The rearrangement links TRBV20-1 to TRBJ1-2; TCRdb names TRBD1, which stays unverified in the absence of DNA. Germline values: CDR1 DFQATT, CDR2 SNEGSKA (reference sequence). This CDR3 has 11 amino acids. The CDR3 sequence is CSAPLGGGYTF.

This chain uses TRBV5-6 with TRBJ1-2; TCRdb outputs TRBD1, but without DNA this stays unchecked. The germline CDR1 and CDR2 sequences are SGHDT and YYEEEE. The CDR3 extends over 16 amino acids. The chain's CDR3 is CASSPWGTGGNYGYTF.

The chain couples TRBV5-1 to TRBJ2-6. This CDR3 has 15 amino acids. CDR1 and CDR2 (germline): SGHRS, YFSETQ. CDR3 amino acids: CASSLTVSGANVLTF.

The chain combines TRBV20-1 with TRBJ2-3; TCRdb reports TRBD1, a call that lacks DNA to check it against. The CDR3 contains 14 residues. Germline lookup yields CDR1 DFQATT and CDR2 SNEGSKA (reference sequence). The chain's CDR3 is CSAGDSRSTDTQYF.

This chain connects TRBV5-1 to TRBJ1-1. The CDR3 spans 14 residues. The germline V gene encodes CDR1 SGHRS and CDR2 YFSETQ. This CDR3 reads CASRSPGAGTEAFF. Together with reference TRBV5-1 and TRBJ1-1, the CDR3 gives the full variable domain: KAGVTQTPRYLIKTRGQQVTLSCSPISGHRSVSWYQQTPGQGLQFLFEYFSETQRNKGNFPGRFSGRQFSNSRSEMNVSTLELGDSALYLCASRSPGAGTEAFFGQGTRLTVV.

The CDR3 sequence: CASSPIAGEETQYF. V and J are TRBV7-8 and TRBJ2-5; with no DNA, the TCRdb D assignment of TRBD2 cannot be verified. CDR1 is SGHVS and CDR2 is FQNEAQ in the germline V gene. This CDR3 contains 14 residues.

The chain joins TRBV3-1 to TRBJ2-1. CDR1 is LGHDT and CDR2 is YNNKEL in the germline V gene (reference sequence). The CDR3 contains 14 residues. The CDR3 spells CASSQEAGYNEQFF.

The chain links TRBV7-9 to TRBJ2-7; TCRdb gives TRBD2 as the D gene, but with no DNA this cannot be confirmed. This CDR3 contains 12 residues. Germline V gives CDR1 SEHNR, CDR2 FQNEAQ (reference sequence). CDR3 amino acids: CASSPEAYEQYF.

This rearrangement joins TRBV7-2 to TRBJ1-1. The CDR3 has 13 residues. CDR1 and CDR2 from the germline V gene are SGHTA and FQGNSA. CDR3 protein: CASSSTLYTEAFF.

The V gene is TRBV20-1, the J gene TRBJ2-2; TCRdb proposes TRBD2, but this gene call is untestable without DNA. The V gene's germline CDR1 is DFQATT and CDR2 SNEGSKA (reference sequence). The CDR3 contains 16 residues. The CDR3 reads CSARDRRGGNTGELFF.

V usage is TRBV12-3 or TRBV12-4 and J usage is TRBJ1-2; TCRdb reports TRBD1, a call that lacks DNA to check it against. This CDR3 has 14 residues. CDR3 amino acids: CASSFTAGEAGYTF.

The genes are TRBV28 and TRBJ2-5. The CDR3 has 14 amino acids. Looked up from germline, CDR1 is MDHEN and CDR2 is SYDVKM. The CDR3 sequence: CASSLVWEQETQYF.

Here the CDR3 reads CASSLPQSRNEQFF. The chain employs TRBV19 and TRBJ2-1; TCRdb gives TRBD2 as the D gene, but with no DNA this cannot be confirmed. CDR1 and CDR2 (germline): LNHDA, SQIVND (reference sequence). CDR3 length equals 14 residues.

This chain connects TRBV6-5 to TRBJ2-7; TCRdb's D call of TRBD2 is untestable without DNA. CDR1 and CDR2 (germline): MNHEY, SVGAGI. This CDR3 comprises 15 residues. CDR3 protein: CASSYRRQGSYEQYF.

The chain is built from TRBV4-1 and TRBJ2-7; TCRdb calls TRBD2, which cannot be checked without DNA. There are 15 residues in the CDR3. Looked up from germline, CDR1 is MGHRA and CDR2 is YSYEKL. CDR3 loop: CASSRGTSGSVEQYF.